This T cell receptor (beta chain) is from a study of OX40 agonist ivuxolimab in advanced cancers. Across the study: Patients were infused with ivuxolimab every 2 weeks at 0.01 to 10 mg/kg.

Here immunoSEQ multiplex PCR was the method, and the copy in TCRdb shows in-frame clones only, minus some. This table holds 70,000 or so clones, 84% found once. The length of the CDR3 is 15 residues. The V gene end was trimmed by 9 bases and the J gene end by 1 base; junction bases not matched to a gene: 7. In germline, CDR1 is LNHDA, CDR2 SQIVND (reference sequence). The receptor was derived from an adult with an advanced solid tumor such as melanoma, head and neck, liver or kidney cancer. J is TRBJ2-2 and V is TRBV19; 8 nucleotides line up with TRBD1. The source material was CD4+ or CD8+ T cells sorted from blood, sampled in a trial of the OX40 agonist ivuxolimab. CDR3 residues: CASRSGTGNTGELFF. CDR3 coding DNA: TGTGCCAGCCGATCCGGGACAGGGAACACCGGGGAGCTGTTTTTT.